This T cell receptor beta chain originates from a study of T-cell memory formation after mild COVID-19. The CDR3 runs to 13 residues. Trimming cost V 2 bases and J 3 bases, with 8 bases left between them. The V gene's germline CDR1 is LGHDT and CDR2 YNNKEL (reference sequence). Libraries for TCRalpha and TCRbeta carried sample barcodes and unique molecular identifiers via 5'RACE. TCRdb analysed the 5' RACE reads with MiXCR anew, one entry per CDR3 protein. Of hundreds of thousands of distinct CDR3 sequences in the sample, around a quarter were seen once. The study's findings and limits: Pre-infection memory harbored some responding clones, suggesting cross-reactive memory joined. Most CD4+ clones that shrank were in CM and EM, while CD8+ ones turned up in EMRA.

Comments on this clonotype: Its antigen is unknown.

The J gene is TRBJ2-7, the V gene TRBV3-1; no reliable D call. The sample consisted of PBMCs or a T cell subset sorted from them (not recorded which). This sequence was found in an adult woman who had mild COVID-19 (a few samples of this study predate the infection). Cell type and time point are not known. CDR3 nucleotides: TGTGCCAGCAGCCAATCACGGCACTACGAGCAGTACTTC. Translation: CASSQSRHYEQYF.